The rows below give T cell receptor beta chains drawn from one sample of a study of regulatory T cells in long-lasting Graves disease. Via MiXCR, TCRdb re-called the multiplex PCR reads, giving one row per CDR3 protein. The sample lists around 300,000 distinct CDR3 sequences, roughly 21% occurring once. Sample: peripheral blood mononuclear cells (PBMCs), taken when the disease was refractory, from a patient treated with antithyroid drugs. The origin of the receptors is a female donor with Graves disease. The CDR3 runs from the conserved cysteine through the conserved F or W. Each record gives: clone size, D gene, CDR3 length, V gene, J gene, CDR3 DNA, CDR3 protein. The D gene is left open where the match is weak. Clone size, where shown, is once, few, many, or a class for clones that have expanded.

size: few; D: NA; length: 13; V: TRBV3-1; J: TRBJ1-1; DNA: TGTGCCAGCAGCCTTACAACGAACACTGAAGCTTTCTTT; CDR3: CASSLTTNTEAFF
size: many; D: NA; length: 13; V: TRBV20-1; J: TRBJ2-7; DNA: TGCAGTGCGGGTGGGCAGGAGCTCTACGAGCAGTACTTC; CDR3: CSAGGQELYEQYF
size: many; D: NA; length: 13; V: TRBV20-1; J: TRBJ2-5; DNA: TGCAGTGCTAGGCGACAGGGAGGAGAGACCCAGTACTTC; CDR3: CSARRQGGETQYF
size: NA; D: TRBD2; length: 14; V: TRBV18; J: TRBJ2-7; DNA: TGTGCCAGCTCACGCGGTGGGACCGGGGGGGAGCAGTACTTC; CDR3: CASSRGGTGGEQYF
size: NA; D: NA; length: 14; V: TRBV12-3/TRBV12-4; J: TRBJ2-3; DNA: TGTGCCACGGTCCGAGACGCCTCCACAGATACGCAGTATTTT; CDR3: CATVRDASTDTQYF
size: NA; D: NA; length: 15; V: TRBV20-1; J: TRBJ1-1; DNA: TGCAGTGCTAGAAGGTACGGCAGGCGAGGGGCTGAAGCTTTCTTT; CDR3: CSARRYGRRGAEAFF
size: NA; D: NA; length: 16; V: TRBV15; J: TRBJ2-6; DNA: TGTGCCACCAGCAGAGATCTGGGGACTGGGGCCAACGTCCTGACTTTC; CDR3: CATSRDLGTGANVLTF
size: many; D: NA; length: 13; V: TRBV29-1; J: TRBJ2-5; DNA: TGCAGCGTTGTGAGCGTCAGGGGAGAGACCCAGTACTTC; CDR3: CSVVSVRGETQYF
size: many; D: TRBD1; length: 15; V: TRBV30; J: TRBJ2-5; DNA: TGTGCCTGGGGACGGGGGACAGGCCTCCAAGAGACCCAGTACTTC; CDR3: CAWGRGTGLQETQYF
size: many; D: NA; length: 15; V: TRBV3-1; J: TRBJ1-2; DNA: TGTGCCAGCAGCCAAGATCTCGGCAGAAGCTATGGCTACACCTTC; CDR3: CASSQDLGRSYGYTF
size: NA; D: NA; length: 13; V: TRBV12-3/TRBV12-4; J: TRBJ2-7; DNA: TGTGCCAGCAGTTTACTGGGGACCTACGAGCAGTACTTC; CDR3: CASSLLGTYEQYF
size: NA; D: NA; length: 11; V: TRBV25-1; J: TRBJ1-4; DNA: TGTGCCTCCCAGGGAAGGGAAAAACTGTTTTTT; CDR3: CASQGREKLFF
size: few; D: NA; length: 17; V: TRBV18; J: TRBJ2-1; DNA: TGTGCCAGCTCACCACCGTTAGGGACGTGGTCCTACAATGAGCAGTTCTTC; CDR3: CASSPPLGTWSYNEQFF
size: many; D: NA; length: 14; V: TRBV7-2; J: TRBJ1-2; DNA: TGTGCCAGCAGCTTAGCCGTGGTAGGGGGTGGCTACACCTTC; CDR3: CASSLAVVGGGYTF
size: NA; D: TRBD1; length: 14; V: TRBV6-2/TRBV6-3; J: TRBJ2-5; DNA: TGTGCCAGCGGAACTACGACAGGGGTCGAGACCCAGTACTTC; CDR3: CASGTTTGVETQYF
size: NA; D: TRBD1; length: 13; V: TRBV15; J: TRBJ2-5; DNA: TGTGCCACCAGCGGAGGACAGGGACAGACCCAGTACTTC; CDR3: CATSGGQGQTQYF
size: many; D: TRBD1; length: 15; V: TRBV30; J: TRBJ2-5; DNA: TGTGCCTGGAGTGTGGGACAGGGGGAGAAAGAGACCCAGTACTTC; CDR3: CAWSVGQGEKETQYF
size: NA; D: NA; length: 14; V: TRBV20-1; J: TRBJ1-1; DNA: TGCAGTGCCCAGAGGGCAGGGCGATTCACTGAAGCTTTCTTT; CDR3: CSAQRAGRFTEAFF